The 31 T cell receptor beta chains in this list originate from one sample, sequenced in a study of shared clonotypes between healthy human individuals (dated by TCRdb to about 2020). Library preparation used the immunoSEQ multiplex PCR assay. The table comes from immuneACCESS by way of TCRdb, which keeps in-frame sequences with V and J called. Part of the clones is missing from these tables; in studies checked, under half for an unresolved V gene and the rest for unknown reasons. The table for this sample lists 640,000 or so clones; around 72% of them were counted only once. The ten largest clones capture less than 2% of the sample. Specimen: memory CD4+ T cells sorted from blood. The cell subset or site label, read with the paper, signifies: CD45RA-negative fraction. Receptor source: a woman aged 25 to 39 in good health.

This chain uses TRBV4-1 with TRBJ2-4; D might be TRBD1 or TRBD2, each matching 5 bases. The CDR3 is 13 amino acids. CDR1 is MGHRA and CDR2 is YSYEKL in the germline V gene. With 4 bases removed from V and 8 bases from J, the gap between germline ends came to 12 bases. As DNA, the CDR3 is TGCGCCAGCAGCCGAGGGGCCCTTGACATTCAGTACTTC. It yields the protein CASSRGALDIQYF.

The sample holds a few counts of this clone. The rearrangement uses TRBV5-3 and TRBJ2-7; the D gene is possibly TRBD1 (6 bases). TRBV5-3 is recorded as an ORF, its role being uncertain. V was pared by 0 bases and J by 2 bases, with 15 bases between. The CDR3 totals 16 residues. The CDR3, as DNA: TGTGCCAGAAGCTTGGCCCCCAGACAGGAAACCTACGAGCAGTACTTC. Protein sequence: CARSLAPRQETYEQYF.

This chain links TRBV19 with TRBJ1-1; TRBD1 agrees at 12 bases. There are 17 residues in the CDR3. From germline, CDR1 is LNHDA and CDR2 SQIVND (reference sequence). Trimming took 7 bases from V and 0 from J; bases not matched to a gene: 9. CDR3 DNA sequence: TGTGCCAGTACCACCGGGACAGGGGGCTTGATGAACACTGAAGCTTTCTTT. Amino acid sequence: CASTTGTGGLMNTEAFF.

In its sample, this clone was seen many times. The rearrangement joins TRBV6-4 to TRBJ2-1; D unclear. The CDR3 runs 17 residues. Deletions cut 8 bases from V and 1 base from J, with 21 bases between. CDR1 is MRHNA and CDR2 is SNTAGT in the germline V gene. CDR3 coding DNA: TGTGCCAGCCGCCCGACGGCCGGGCAGATTTCCTACAATGAGCAGTTCTTC. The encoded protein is CASRPTAGQISYNEQFF.

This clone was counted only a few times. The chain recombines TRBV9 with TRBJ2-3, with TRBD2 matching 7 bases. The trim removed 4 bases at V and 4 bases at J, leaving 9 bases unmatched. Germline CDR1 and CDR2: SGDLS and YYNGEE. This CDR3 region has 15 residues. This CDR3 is CASSRAGSFADTQYF. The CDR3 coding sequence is TGTGCCAGCAGCAGAGCGGGATCATTTGCAGATACGCAGTATTTT.

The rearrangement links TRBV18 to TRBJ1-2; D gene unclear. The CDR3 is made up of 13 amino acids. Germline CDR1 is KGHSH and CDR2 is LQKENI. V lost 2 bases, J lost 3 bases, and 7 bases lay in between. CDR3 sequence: CASSPNSDYGYTF. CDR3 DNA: TGTGCCAGCTCACCAAACAGTGACTATGGCTACACCTTC.

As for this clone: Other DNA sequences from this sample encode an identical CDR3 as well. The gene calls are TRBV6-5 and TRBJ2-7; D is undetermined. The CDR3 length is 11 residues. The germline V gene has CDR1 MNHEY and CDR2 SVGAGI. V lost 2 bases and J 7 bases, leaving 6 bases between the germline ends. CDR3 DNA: TGTGCCAGCAGTTACGGGGTGGAGCAGTACTTC. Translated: CASSYGVEQYF.

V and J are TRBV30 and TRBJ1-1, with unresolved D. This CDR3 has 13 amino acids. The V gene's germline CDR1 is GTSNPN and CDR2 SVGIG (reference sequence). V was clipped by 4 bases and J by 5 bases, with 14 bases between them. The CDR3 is CAWNLFSGTEAFF. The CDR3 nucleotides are TGTGCCTGGAATTTGTTTTCTGGGACTGAAGCTTTCTTT.

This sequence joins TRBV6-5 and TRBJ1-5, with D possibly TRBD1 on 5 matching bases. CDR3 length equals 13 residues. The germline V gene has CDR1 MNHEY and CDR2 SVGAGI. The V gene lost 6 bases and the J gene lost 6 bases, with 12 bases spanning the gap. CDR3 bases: TGTGCCAGCAGCACACAGGAGACTCAGCCCCAGCATTTT. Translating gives CASSTQETQPQHF.

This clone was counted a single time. CDR3 sequence (DNA): TGTGCCAGCAGCCTTATTAGCACAGATACGCAGTATTTT. Its translation: CASSLISTDTQYF. This rearrangement joins TRBV7-6 to TRBJ2-3; D is unclear. There are 13 residues in the CDR3. Trimming removed 5 bases at V and 0 bases at J, with 6 bases between. Germline lookup yields CDR1 SGHVS and CDR2 FNYEAQ.

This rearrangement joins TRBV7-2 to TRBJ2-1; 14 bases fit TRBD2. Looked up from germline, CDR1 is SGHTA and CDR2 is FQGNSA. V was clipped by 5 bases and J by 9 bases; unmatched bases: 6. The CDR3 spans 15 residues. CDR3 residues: CASSQTSGRGVEQFF. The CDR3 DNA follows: TGTGCCAGCAGCCAGACTAGCGGGAGGGGGGTTGAGCAGTTCTTC.

Written as DNA, the CDR3 is TGTGCCAGCAGTCAGACTCAAAACTATGGCTACACCTTC. Its translation: CASSQTQNYGYTF. The J gene is TRBJ1-2, the V gene TRBV6-1; D gene uncertain. Germline CDR1 reads MNHNS; CDR2 reads SASEGT. The length of the CDR3 is 13 residues. V gave up 5 bases and J gave up 2 bases, with 9 bases separating them.

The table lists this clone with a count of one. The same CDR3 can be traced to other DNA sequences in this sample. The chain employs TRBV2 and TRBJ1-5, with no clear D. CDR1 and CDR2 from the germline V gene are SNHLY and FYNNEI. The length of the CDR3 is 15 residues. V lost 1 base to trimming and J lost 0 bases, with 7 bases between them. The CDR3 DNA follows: TGTGCCAGCAGTGAAGAACGATATAGCAATCAGCCCCAGCATTTT. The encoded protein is CASSEERYSNQPQHF. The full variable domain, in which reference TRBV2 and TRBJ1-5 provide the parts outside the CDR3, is EPEVTQTPSHQVTQMGQEVILRCVPISNHLYFYWYRQILGQKVEFLVSFYNNEISEKSEIFDDQFSVERPDGSNFTLKIRSTKLEDSAMYFCASSEERYSNQPQHFGDGTRLSIL.

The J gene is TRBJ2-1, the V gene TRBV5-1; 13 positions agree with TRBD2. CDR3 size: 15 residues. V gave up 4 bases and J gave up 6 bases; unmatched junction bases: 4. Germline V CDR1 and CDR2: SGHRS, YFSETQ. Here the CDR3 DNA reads TGCGCCAGCAGCCCAGGGACTAGCGGGATCAATGAGCAGTTCTTC. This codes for CASSPGTSGINEQFF.

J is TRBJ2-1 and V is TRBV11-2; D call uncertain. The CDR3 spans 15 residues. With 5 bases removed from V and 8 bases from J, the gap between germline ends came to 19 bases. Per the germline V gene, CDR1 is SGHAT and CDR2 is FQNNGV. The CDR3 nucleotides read TGTGCCAGCAGCGCGAGGCTAGGGAAGGTCGATGAGCAGTTCTTC. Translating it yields CASSARLGKVDEQFF.

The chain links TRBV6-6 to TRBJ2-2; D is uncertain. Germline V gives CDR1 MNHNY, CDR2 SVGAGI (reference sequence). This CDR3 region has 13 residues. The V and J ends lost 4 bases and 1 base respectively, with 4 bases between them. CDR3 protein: CASSSMNTGELFF. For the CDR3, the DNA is TGTGCCAGCAGTTCCATGAACACCGGGGAGCTGTTTTTT.

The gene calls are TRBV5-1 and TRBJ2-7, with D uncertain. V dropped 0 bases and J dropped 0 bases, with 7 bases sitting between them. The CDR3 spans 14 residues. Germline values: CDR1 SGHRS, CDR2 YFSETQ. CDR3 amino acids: CASSLAPDSYEQYF. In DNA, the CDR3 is TGCGCCAGCAGCTTGGCCCCTGACTCCTACGAGCAGTACTTC.

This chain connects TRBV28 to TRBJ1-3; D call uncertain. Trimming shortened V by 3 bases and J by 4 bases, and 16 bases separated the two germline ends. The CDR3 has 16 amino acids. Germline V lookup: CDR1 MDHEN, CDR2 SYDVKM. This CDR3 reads CASSFLPTVSGNTIYF. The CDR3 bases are TGTGCCAGCAGTTTTCTACCGACCGTGTCCGGAAACACCATATATTTT.

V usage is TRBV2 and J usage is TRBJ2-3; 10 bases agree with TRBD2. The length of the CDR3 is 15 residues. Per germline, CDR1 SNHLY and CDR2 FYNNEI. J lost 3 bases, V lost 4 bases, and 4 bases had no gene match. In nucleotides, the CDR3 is TGTGCCAGCAGTGTAGTACTAGCGGGGACAGATACGCAGTATTTT. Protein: CASSVVLAGTDTQYF.

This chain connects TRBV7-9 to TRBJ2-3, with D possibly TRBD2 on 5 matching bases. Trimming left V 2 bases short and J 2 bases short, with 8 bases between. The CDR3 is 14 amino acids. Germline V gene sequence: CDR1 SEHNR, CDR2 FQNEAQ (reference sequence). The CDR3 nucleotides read TGTGCCAGCAGCTTAAGGGAGTTCACAGATACGCAGTATTTT. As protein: CASSLREFTDTQYF.

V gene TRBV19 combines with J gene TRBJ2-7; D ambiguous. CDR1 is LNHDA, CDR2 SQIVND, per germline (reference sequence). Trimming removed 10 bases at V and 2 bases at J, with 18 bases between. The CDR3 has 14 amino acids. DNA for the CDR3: TGTGCCACCTCGGACGCTCTCCCCCCCTACGAGCAGTACTTC. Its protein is CATSDALPPYEQYF.

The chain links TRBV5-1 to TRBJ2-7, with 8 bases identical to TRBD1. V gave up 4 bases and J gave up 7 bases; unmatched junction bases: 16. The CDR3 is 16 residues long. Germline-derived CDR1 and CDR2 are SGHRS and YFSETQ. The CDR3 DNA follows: TGCGCCAGCAGCCGCGAGGGGCAGGGGGCGCCCCTAGAGCAGTACTTC. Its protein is CASSREGQGAPLEQYF.

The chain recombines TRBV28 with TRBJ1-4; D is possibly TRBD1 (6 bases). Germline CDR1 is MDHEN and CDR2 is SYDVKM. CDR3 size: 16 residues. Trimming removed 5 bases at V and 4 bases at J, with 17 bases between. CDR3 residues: CASSPGQLLYNEKLFF. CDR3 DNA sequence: TGTGCCAGCAGTCCCGGACAGCTTTTGTATAATGAAAAACTGTTTTTT.

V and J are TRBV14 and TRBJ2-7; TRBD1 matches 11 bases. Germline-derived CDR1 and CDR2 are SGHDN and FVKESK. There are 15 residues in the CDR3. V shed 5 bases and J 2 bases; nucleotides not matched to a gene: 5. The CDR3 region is CASSSPGQGAYEQYF. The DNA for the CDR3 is TGTGCCAGCAGCTCGCCGGGACAGGGGGCCTACGAGCAGTACTTC.

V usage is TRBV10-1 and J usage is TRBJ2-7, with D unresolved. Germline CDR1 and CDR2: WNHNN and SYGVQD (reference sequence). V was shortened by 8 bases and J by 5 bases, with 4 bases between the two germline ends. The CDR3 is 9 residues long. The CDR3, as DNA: TGCGCCAGCGAGGACGAGCAGTACTTC. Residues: CASEDEQYF.

The CDR3, as DNA: TGTGCCAGCAGTTACTCGAACCCTCGGGTGAATGAGCTGTTTTTT. Protein sequence: CASSYSNPRVNELFF. This chain uses TRBV6-6 with TRBJ2-2, with no clear D. CDR1 is MNHNY and CDR2 is SVGAGI in the germline V gene (reference sequence). V lost 0 bases and J lost 11, with 16 bases in between. This CDR3 contains 15 residues.

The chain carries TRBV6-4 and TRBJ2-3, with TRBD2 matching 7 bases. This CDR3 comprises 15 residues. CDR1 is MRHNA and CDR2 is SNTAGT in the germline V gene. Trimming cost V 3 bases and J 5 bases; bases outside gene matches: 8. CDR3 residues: CASSEEAGVKDTQYF. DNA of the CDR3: TGTGCCAGCAGTGAGGAGGCGGGAGTTAAAGATACGCAGTATTTT.

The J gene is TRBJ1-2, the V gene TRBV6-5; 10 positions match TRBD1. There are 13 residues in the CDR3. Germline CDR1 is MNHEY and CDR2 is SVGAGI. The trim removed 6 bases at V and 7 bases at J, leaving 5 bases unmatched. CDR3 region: CASRSGTGAGYTF. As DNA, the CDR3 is TGTGCCAGCAGGTCCGGGACAGGGGCTGGCTACACCTTC.

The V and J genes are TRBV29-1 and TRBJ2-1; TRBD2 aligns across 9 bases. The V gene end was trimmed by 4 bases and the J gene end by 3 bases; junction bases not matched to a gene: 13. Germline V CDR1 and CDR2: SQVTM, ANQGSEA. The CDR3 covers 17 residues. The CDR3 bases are TGCAGCGTTGTGGTAGCGGGAGCCCGCGTCGGCTACAATGAGCAGTTCTTC. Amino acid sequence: CSVVVAGARVGYNEQFF.

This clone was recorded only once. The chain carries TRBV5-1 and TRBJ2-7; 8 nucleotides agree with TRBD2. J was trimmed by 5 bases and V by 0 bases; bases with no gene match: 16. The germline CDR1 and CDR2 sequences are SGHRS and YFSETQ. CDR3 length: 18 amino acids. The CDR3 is CASSLASGSQRFADEQYF. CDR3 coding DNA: TGCGCCAGCAGCTTGGCGAGCGGGAGTCAACGTTTCGCCGACGAGCAGTACTTC. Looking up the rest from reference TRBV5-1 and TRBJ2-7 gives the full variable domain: KAGVTQTPRYLIKTRGQQVTLSCSPISGHRSVSWYQQTPGQGLQFLFEYFSETQRNKGNFPGRFSGRQFSNSRSEMNVSTLELGDSALYLCASSLASGSQRFADEQYFGPGTRLTVT.

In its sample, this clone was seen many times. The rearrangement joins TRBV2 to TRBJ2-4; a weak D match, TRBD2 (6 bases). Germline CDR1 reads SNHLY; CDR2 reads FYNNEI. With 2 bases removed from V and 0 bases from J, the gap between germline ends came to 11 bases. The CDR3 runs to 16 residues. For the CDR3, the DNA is TGTGCCAGCAGTGAACCTCTAGCGCTAGCCAAAAACATTCAGTACTTC. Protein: CASSEPLALAKNIQYF. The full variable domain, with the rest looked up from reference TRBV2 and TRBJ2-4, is EPEVTQTPSHQVTQMGQEVILRCVPISNHLYFYWYRQILGQKVEFLVSFYNNEISEKSEIFDDQFSVERPDGSNFTLKIRSTKLEDSAMYFCASSEPLALAKNIQYFGAGTRLSVL.